The following is a T cell receptor beta chain sequence with its context. Antigen: not known. This record belongs to a study of cytomegalovirus exposure and HLA in healthy donors. Study-level background: The Caucasian-associated ancestry cluster contained 81% of the roughly 400 genotyped donors. Points from the study as a whole: Follow-up analysis found HLA locus-dependent TCR association rates, highest for DRB1 and lowest for HLA-C. The authors later linked a missense DCLRE1C variant to TCR beta V- and J-gene trimming.

Between the trimmed V and J ends, which lost 7 bases and 3 bases, there was a span of 18 bases. The CDR3 length is 16 residues. CDR1 is LGHNA and CDR2 is YNFKEQ in the germline V gene. The PCR was carried out with 60 Vbeta primers and 13 Jbeta primers. Authors' processing steps: In a later analysis, of some 80 million unique beta chains, around 11 million appeared in at least two donors. Measured with immunoSEQ multiplex PCR; TCRdb has only the in-frame clones, and not every one. V, J and clone size reflect that table, while D and trimming were determined from the DNA. Counted here are 150,000 to 200,000 clones, more than 70% occurring once; the ten biggest clones make up roughly 4.8%.

Sequenced: PBMCs. The source of this sequence is a woman aged 45-65 years in good health and CMV-seropositive. This sequence joins TRBV4-2 and TRBJ2-2, with a tentative D call TRBD2 (6 bases). CDR3 loop: CASTRIGPGDTGELFF. The CDR3 nucleotides read TGTGCCAGCACGCGAATTGGGCCGGGAGACACCGGGGAGCTGTTTTTT.